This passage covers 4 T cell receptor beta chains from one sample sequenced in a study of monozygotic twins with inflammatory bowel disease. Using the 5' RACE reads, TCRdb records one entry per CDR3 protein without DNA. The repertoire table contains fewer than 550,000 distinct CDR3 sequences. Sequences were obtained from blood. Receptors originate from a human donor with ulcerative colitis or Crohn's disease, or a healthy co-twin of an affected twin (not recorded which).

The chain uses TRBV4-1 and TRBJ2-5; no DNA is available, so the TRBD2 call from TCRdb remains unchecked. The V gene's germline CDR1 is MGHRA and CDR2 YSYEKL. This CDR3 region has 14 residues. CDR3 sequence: CASSQDQGGGTQYF.

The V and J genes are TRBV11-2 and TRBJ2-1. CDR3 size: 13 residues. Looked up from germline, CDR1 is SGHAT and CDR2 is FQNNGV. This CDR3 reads CASSLDPSPVAFF. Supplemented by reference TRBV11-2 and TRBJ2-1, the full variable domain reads EAGVAQSPRYKIIEKRQSVAFWCNPISGHATLYWYQQILGQGPKLLIQFQNNGVVDDSQLPKDRFSAERLKGVDSTLKIQPAKLEDSAVYLCASSLDPSPVAFFGPGTRLTVL.

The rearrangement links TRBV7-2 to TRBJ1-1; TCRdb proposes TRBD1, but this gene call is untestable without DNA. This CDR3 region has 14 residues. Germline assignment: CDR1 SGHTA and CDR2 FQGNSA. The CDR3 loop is CASSLEVWGAEAFF.

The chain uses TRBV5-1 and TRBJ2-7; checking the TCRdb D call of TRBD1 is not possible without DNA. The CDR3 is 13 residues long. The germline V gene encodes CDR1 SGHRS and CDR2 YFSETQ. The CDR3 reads CASSPGEHYEQYF. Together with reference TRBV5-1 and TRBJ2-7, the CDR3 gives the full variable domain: KAGVTQTPRYLIKTRGQQVTLSCSPISGHRSVSWYQQTPGQGLQFLFEYFSETQRNKGNFPGRFSGRQFSNSRSEMNVSTLELGDSALYLCASSPGEHYEQYFGPGTRLTVT.